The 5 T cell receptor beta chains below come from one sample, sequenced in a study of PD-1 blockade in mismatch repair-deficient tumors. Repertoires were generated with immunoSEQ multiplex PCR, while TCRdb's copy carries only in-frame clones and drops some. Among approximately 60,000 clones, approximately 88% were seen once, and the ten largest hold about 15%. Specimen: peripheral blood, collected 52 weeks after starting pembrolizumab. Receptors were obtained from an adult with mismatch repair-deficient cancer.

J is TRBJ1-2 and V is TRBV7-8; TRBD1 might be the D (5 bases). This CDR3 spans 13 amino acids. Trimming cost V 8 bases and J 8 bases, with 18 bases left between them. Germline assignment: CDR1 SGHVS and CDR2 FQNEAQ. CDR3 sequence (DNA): TGTGCCAGCGGTGGGGGGAGGGTAGGAGGCTACACCTTC. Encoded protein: CASGGGRVGGYTF.

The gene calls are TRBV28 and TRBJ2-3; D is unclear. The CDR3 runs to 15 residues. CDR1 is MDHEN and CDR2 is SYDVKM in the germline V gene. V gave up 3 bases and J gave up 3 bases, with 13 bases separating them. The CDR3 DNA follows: TGTGCCAGCAGTTTTGGTGGAACTGTTACAGATACGCAGTATTTT. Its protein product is CASSFGGTVTDTQYF.

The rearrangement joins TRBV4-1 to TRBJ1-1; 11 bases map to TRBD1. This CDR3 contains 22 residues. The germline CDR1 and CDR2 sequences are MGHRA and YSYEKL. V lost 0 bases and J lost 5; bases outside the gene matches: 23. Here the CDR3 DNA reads TGCGCCAGCAGCCAAGATAGGACAGGGGGCGGGGTTTGTAAGTGTGGAACAACTGAAGCTTTCTTT. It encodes CASSQDRTGGGVCKCGTTEAFF.

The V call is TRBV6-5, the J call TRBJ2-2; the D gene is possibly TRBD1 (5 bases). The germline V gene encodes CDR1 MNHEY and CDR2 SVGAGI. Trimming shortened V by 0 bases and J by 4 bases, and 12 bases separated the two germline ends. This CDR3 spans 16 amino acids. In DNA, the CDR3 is TGTGCCAGCAGTTACTCACGCAGGGCCGGCACCGGGGAGCTGTTTTTT. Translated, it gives CASSYSRRAGTGELFF.

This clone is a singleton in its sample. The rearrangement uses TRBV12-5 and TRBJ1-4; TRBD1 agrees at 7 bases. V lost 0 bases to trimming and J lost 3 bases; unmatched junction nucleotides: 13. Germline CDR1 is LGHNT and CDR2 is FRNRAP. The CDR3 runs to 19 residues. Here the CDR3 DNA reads TGTGCTAGTGGTTTGGTCCTACCCGGGACAGAGGCGGCTAATGAAAAACTGTTTTTT. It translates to CASGLVLPGTEAANEKLFF. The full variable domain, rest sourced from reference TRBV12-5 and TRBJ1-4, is DARVTQTPRHKVTEMGQEVTMRCQPILGHNTVFWYRQTMMQGLELLAYFRNRAPLDDSGMPKDRFSAEMPDATLATLKIQPSEPRDSAVYFCASGLVLPGTEAANEKLFFGSGTQLSVL.